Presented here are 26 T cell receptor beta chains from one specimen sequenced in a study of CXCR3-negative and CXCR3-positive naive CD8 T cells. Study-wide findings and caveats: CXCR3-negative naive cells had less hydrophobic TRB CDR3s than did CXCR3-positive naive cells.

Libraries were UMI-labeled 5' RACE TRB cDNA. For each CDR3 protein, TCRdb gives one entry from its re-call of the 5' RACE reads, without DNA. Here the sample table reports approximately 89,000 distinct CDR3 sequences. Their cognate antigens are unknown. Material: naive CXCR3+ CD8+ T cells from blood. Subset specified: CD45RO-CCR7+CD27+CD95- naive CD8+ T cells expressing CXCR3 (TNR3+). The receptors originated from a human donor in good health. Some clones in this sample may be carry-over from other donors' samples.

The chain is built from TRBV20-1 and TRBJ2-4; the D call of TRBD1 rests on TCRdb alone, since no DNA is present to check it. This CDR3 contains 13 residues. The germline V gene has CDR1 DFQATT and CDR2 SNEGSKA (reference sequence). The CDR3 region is CSARGTSQNIQYF.

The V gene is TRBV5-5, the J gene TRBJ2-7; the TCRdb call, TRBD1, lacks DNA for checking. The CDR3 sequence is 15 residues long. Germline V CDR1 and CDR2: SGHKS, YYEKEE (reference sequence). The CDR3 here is CASTLEGKISYEQYF.

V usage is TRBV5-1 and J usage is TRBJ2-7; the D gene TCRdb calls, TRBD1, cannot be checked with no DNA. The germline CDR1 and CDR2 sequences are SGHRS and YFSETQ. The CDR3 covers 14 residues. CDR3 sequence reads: CASSSPGGTYEQYF.

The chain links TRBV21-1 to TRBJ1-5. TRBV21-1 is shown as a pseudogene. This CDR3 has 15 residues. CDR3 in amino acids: CASSKCITYNQPQHF.

CDR3 loop: CASSQGYNSPLHF. The chain is built from TRBV14 and TRBJ1-6. This CDR3 is built from 13 residues. In germline, CDR1 is SGHDN, CDR2 FVKESK.

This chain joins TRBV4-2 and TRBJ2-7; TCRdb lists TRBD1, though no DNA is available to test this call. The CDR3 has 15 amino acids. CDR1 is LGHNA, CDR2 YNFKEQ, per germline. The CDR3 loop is CASSQDPWRGYEQYF.

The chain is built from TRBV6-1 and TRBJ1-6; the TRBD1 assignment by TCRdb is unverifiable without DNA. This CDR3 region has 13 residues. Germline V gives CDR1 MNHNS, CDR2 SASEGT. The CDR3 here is CASEQGEVSPLHF.

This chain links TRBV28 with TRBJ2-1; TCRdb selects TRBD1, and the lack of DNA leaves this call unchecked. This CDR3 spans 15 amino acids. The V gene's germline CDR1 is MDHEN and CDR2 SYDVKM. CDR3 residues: CASSPRDRVGNEQFF.

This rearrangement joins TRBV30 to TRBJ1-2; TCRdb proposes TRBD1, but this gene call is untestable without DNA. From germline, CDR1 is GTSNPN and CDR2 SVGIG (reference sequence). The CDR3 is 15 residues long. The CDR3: CASDIHRGPNGGYTF.

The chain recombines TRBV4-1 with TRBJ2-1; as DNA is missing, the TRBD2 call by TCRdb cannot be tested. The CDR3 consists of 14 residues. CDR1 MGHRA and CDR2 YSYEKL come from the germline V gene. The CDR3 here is CASSAIAGVNEQFF.

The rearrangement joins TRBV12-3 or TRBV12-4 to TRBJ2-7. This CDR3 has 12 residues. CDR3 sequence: CASSYYGAEQYF.

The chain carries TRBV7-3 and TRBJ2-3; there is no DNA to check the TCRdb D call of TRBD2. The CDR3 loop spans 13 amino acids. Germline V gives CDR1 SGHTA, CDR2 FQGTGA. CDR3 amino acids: CASSASSWDTQYF.

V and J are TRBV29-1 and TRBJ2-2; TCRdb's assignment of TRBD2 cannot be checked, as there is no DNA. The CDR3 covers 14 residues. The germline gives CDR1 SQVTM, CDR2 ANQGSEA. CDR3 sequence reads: CSVGGTEKVGELFF.

CDR3 protein: CASSPPSGANVLTF. V is TRBV12-3 or TRBV12-4 and J is TRBJ2-6; TCRdb returns TRBD1, unconfirmable since there is no DNA. The CDR3 loop spans 14 amino acids.

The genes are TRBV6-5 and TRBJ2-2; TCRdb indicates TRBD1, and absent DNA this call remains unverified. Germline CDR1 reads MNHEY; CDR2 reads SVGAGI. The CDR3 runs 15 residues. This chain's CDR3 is CASSPGQGRTGELFF.

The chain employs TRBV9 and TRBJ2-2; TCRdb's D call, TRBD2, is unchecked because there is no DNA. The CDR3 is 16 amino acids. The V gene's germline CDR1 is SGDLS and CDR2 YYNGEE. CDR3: CASSVEVPGGTGELFF.

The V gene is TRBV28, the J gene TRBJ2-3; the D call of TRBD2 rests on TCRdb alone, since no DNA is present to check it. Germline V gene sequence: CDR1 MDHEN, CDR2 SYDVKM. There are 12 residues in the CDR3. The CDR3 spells CGISGPYHTQYF.

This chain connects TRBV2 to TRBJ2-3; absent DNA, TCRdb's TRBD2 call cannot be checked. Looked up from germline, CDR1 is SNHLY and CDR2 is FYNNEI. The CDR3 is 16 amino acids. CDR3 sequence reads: CASSATSGGSTDTQYF.

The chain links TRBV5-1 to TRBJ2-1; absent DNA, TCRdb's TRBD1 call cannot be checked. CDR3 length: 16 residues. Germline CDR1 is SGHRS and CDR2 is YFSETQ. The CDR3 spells CASSSEGGGSYNEQFF. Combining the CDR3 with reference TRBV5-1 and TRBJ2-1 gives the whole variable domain KAGVTQTPRYLIKTRGQQVTLSCSPISGHRSVSWYQQTPGQGLQFLFEYFSETQRNKGNFPGRFSGRQFSNSRSEMNVSTLELGDSALYLCASSSEGGGSYNEQFFGPGTRLTVL.

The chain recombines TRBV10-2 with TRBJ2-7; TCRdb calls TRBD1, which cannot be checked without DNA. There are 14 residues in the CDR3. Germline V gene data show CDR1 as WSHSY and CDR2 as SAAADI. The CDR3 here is CASSVGAPSYEQYF.

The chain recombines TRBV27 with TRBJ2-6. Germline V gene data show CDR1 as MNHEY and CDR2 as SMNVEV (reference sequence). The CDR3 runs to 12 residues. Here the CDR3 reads CASRNGANVLTF.

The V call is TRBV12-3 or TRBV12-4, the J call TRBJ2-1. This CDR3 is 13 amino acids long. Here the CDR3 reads CASSFSVSNEQFF.

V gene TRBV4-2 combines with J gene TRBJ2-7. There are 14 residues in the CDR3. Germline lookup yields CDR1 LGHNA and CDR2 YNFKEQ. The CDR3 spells CASSQEGRPYEQYF.

The CDR3 spells CASSAPGQAADTQYF. The V and J genes are TRBV28 and TRBJ2-3; TCRdb picks TRBD1, but there is no DNA to check that call. The CDR3 has 15 residues. The V gene's germline CDR1 is MDHEN and CDR2 SYDVKM.

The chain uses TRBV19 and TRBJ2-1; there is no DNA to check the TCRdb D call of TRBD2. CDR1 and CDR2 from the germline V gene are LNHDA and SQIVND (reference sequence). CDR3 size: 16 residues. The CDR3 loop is CASSIGGTSGYNEQFF. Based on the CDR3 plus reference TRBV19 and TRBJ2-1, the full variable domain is DGGITQSPKYLFRKEGQNVTLSCEQNLNHDAMYWYRQDPGQGLRLIYYSQIVNDFQKGDIAEGYSVSREKKESFPLTVTSAQKNPTAFYLCASSIGGTSGYNEQFFGPGTRLTVL.

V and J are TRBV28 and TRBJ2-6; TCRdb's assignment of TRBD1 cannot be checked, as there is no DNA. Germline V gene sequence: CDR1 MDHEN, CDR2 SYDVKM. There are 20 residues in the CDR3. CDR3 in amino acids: CASASVGRDSPLSGANVLTF.